This T cell receptor beta chain comes out of a study of PD-L1 blockade in urothelial cancer (TCRdb year 2017). Looking at the study overall: Every patient began therapy at some point between 2013 and 2015 and was given atezolizumab 1,200 mg intravenously every 3 weeks. About 85% of the roughly 29 patients were identified as males with urothelial cancer of bladder origin, and a prior smoking history was reported by 18 of 29 patients. An ECOG performance status of 0 or 1 was recorded for the patients, and 0 to 3 prior chemotherapy regimens had been received by the patients. Blood samples were analyzed at 3 weeks after treatment start (second dose) and at 6 weeks after treatment start. Several patients achieved durable clinical benefit and approximately 20 did not. Pretreatment tumor samples, along with matched peripheral blood collected serially before and after atezolizumab treatment, underwent TCR sequencing. Pretreatment blood TCR-seq was available for under 35 patients, at least one posttreatment blood collection was obtained for some 25 patients, and tumor TCR-seq was available for some 25 patients. Blood samples gave median yields of around 140,000 T cells and 82,636 unique TCRs, along with a median clonality of about 0.084. Durable clinical benefit was defined as a progression-free survival longer than 6 months, and TCR features were additionally tested against progression-free survival and overall survival. The study was an exploratory multi-omic analysis of somatic, immune and clinical correlates of response to PD-L1 blockade with atezolizumab in urothelial cancer. In the same patients who had TCR sequencing, pretreatment tumors also underwent whole exome sequencing and RNA sequencing.

The sample's time point label, in plain terms: pretreatment peripheral blood. The cohort included 25 to 30 patients with locally advanced or metastatic urothelial carcinoma who were treated at Memorial Sloan Kettering on a trial protocol. Peripheral blood mononuclear cells were collected from each patient pretreatment and during treatment, giving between 1 and 8 total time points per patient. The Qiagen DNeasy Blood extraction kit was used to purify genomic DNA from total PBMCs and tumor samples. PBMCs were collected pretreatment and during treatment and were isolated and stored as previously described. V trim: 6 bases; J trim: 5 bases; unmatched bases: 5. From the cysteine up to the phenylalanine, the CDR3 has a length of 13 residues. Left in the record is the CDR3 DNA by itself, 39 bases read in frame from the first base. Sequences KGHSH (CDR1) and LQKENI (CDR2) are obtained from the germline V gene.

Synthetic TCR analog templates were spiked into each PCR to estimate absolute template abundance from read counts. TCRbeta CDR3 regions were amplified from genomic DNA with bias-controlled V and J gene primers using the immunoSEQ assay. Rearranged TCRbeta segments were sequenced at approximately 20X coverage. The paper's processing steps were these. Sequencing errors were corrected by clustering, and CDR3s were annotated against IMGT so that V, D and J genes could be assigned. Downstream analyses used only productive TCRbeta rearrangements and left out out-of-frame or stop-codon sequences. To compute clonality, Shannon entropy was normalized by the log of the number of unique productive sequences and then subtracted from one. Fisher's exact test with Benjamini-Hochberg correction, using a cutoff of adjusted p below 0.01, was how clones that differed between time points or between blood and tumor were identified. Drawn from immuneACCESS, this table holds only the in-frame rearrangements with V and J called that TCRdb kept. Clones are partly lost; checked studies trace under half to an unresolved V gene and leave the rest unexplained. The V and J calls and clone size come from that table; D and trimming were worked out from the DNA. The sample table records about 74,000 clones; approximately 87% of these occur just once. The ten most abundant clones make up roughly 4.7% of the sample.

Broader findings and caveats from the paper: Improved progression-free and overall survival was found to be associated with pretreatment peripheral blood TCR clonality below the median. At 3 weeks after the start of treatment, tumor-associated TCR clones in peripheral blood had expanded more in patients with durable benefit (n of about 22, p = 0.022). Because the sample size was small (n of about 27) and many exploratory analyses were performed, the results are intended to be hypothesis-generating.

In regard to this clone: No cognate antigen has been identified for it. Qualities for individual bases were not recorded, and no much larger clone is one base off.

The specimen was PBMCs, collected around atezolizumab (anti-PD-L1) treatment. The TCR comes from a man in his 70s with urothelial cancer. This chain is built from TRBV18 and TRBJ1-1; 8 bases in between match TRBD1. The CDR3 region: CASSATGGTEAFF. Read as DNA, the sequence is TGTGCCAGCTCGGCCACAGGGGGGACTGAAGCTTTCTTT.